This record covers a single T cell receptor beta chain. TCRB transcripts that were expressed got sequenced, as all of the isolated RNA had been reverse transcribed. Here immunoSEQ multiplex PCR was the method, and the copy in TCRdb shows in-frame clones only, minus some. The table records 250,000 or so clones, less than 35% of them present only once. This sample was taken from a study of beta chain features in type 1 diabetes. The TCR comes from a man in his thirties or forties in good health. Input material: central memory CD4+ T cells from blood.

The CDR3, as DNA: TGTGCCAGCAGGCTGTCCGGGGGGAACACCGGGGAGCTGTTTTTT. This gives the protein CASRLSGGNTGELFF. V usage is TRBV7-2 and J usage is TRBJ2-2, with a possible D match to TRBD2 (6 bases). Germline V lookup: CDR1 SGHTA, CDR2 FQGNSA. V was trimmed by 6 bases and J by 1 base, leaving 12 bases between them. The CDR3 spans 15 residues.